Listed below are T cell receptor beta chains from one sample, sequenced in a study of cytomegalovirus exposure and HLA in healthy donors. Method: immunoSEQ multiplex PCR; TCRdb's copy keeps in-frame clones and lacks some. Seen in this sample are roughly 60,000 clones; the ten most common clones hold around 2.1%. Sequences were obtained from PBMCs. The source is a woman between 18 and 29 years old in good health and CMV-seronegative. CDR3s include the opening cysteine and the closing phenylalanine or tryptophan. The D gene is left open where the match is weak.

j_call	d_call	v_call	cdr3_nt	cdr3_aa
TRBJ2-3	.	TRBV9	TGTGCCAGCAGCGTATGGAGCGGTGGCGCAGATACGCAGTATTTT	CASSVWSGGADTQYF
TRBJ2-1	.	TRBV12-5	TGTGCTAGTGGTTTGTATCCCCCCAGGGATAGCTCCTACAATGAGCAGTTCTTC	CASGLYPPRDSSYNEQFF
TRBJ2-6	TRBD1	TRBV6-5	TGTGCCAGCAGCCTGGGACAGTGGAGGGCCAACGTCCTGACTTTC	CASSLGQWRANVLTF
TRBJ2-3	TRBD2	TRBV5-1	TGCGCCAGCAGCCAGCAACTAGCGGGGGACACAGATACGCAGTATTTT	CASSQQLAGDTDTQYF
TRBJ1-2	.	TRBV6-5	TGTGCCAGCAGTCAAGCGCTTTATGGCTACACCTTC	CASSQALYGYTF
TRBJ2-5	.	TRBV7-9	TGTGCCAGCAGAGGGGGAACCTTCCAAGAGACCCAGTACTTC	CASRGGTFQETQYF
TRBJ2-7	.	TRBV5-6	TGTGCCAGCAGCTTGGTTTGGGCAGGGGCCTACGAGCAGTACTTC	CASSLVWAGAYEQYF
TRBJ2-1	TRBD2	TRBV4-2	TGTGCCAGCAGCCAACGTACTAGCGGGAGCGGAGACAATGAGCAGTTCTTC	CASSQRTSGSGDNEQFF
TRBJ2-3	TRBD1	TRBV12-5	TGTGCTAGTGGAACACCATCGGGACAGTTGTCAGATACGCAGTATTTT	CASGTPSGQLSDTQYF
TRBJ2-1	TRBD1	TRBV6-1	TGTGCCAGCAGTGAACGAGGACAGGTCTCCTACAATGAGCAGTTCTTC	CASSERGQVSYNEQFF
TRBJ1-2	.	TRBV29-1	TGCAGCGTTGTACCGCCCCGGTCACCTGGCTACACCTTC	CSVVPPRSPGYTF
TRBJ2-7	.	TRBV7-9	TGTGCCAGCACGGGGTCCCATTACGAGCAGTACTTC	CASTGSHYEQYF
TRBJ1-2	.	TRBV4-1	TGCGCCAGCAGCCAAGGCCAATCAGGGATTGAGTGGGCTAGAGGCTACACCTTC	CASSQGQSGIEWARGYTF
TRBJ1-2	.	TRBV4-1	TGCGCCAGCAGCCATCCCTCGACAGCTAACTATGGCTACACCTTC	CASSHPSTANYGYTF
TRBJ2-5	.	TRBV5-1	TGCGCCAGCAGCTTGTATGAGGAGACCCAGTACTTC	CASSLYEETQYF
TRBJ1-4	.	TRBV18	TGTGCCAGCTCATCCCGGACACGTGGTGGGGAAAAACTGTTTTTT	CASSSRTRGGEKLFF
TRBJ1-2	TRBD1	TRBV27	TGTGCCAGCTTCACAGGGGGCGGTGGCTACACCTTC	CASFTGGGGYTF
TRBJ1-1	TRBD1	TRBV6-1	TGTGCCAGCAACTCACAGGGGGTCAATGAAGCTTTCTTT	CASNSQGVNEAFF
TRBJ1-5	TRBD1	TRBV5-8	TGTGCCAGCAGCCGGGGGACAGGGAACACATATAGCAATCAGCCCCAGCATTTT	CASSRGTGNTYSNQPQHF
TRBJ2-3	.	TRBV6-6	TGTGCCAGCAGCTCCCAGGCTACCACAGATACGCAGTATTTT	CASSSQATTDTQYF
TRBJ2-1	TRBD2	TRBV5-6	TGTGCCAGCAGCCCAACTAGCGGGGGGGGCGATGAGCAGTTCTTC	CASSPTSGGGDEQFF
TRBJ2-7	TRBD2	TRBV18	TGTGCCAGCTCACCACCGCGACCGGGACTAGGGGCCTACGAGCAGTACTTC	CASSPPRPGLGAYEQYF
TRBJ2-5	.	TRBV5-6	TGTGCCAGCAGCTTGATAGCGGCCTGGAAAGAGACCCAGTACTTC	CASSLIAAWKETQYF
TRBJ2-7	.	TRBV28	TGTGCCAGCGGACAAATCTCCTACGAGCAGTACTTC	CASGQISYEQYF
TRBJ1-5	TRBD1	TRBV7-8	TGTGCCAGCAGCTCCAGTTGGGGACAGGTGATTAATCAGCCCCAGCATTTT	CASSSSWGQVINQPQHF
TRBJ2-7	.	TRBV7-3	TGTGCCAGCAGCTTAGGACCAGGGGCCTACGAGCAGTACTTC	CASSLGPGAYEQYF
TRBJ2-7	TRBD2	TRBV5-1	TGCGCCAGCAGCAATCTAGCGGGAGGCGAGGGCGAGCAGTACTTC	CASSNLAGGEGEQYF
TRBJ2-7	.	TRBV7-2	TGTGCCAGCAGCTTAGGGGGCTATTCCTACGAGCAGTACTTC	CASSLGGYSYEQYF
TRBJ2-1	TRBD2	TRBV27	TGTGCCAGCAGCATACCGGGGGGTGGAGAGCAGTTCTTC	CASSIPGGGEQFF
TRBJ1-1	.	TRBV6-5	TGTGCCAGCAGCTTAGCCCGGGGTCACACTGAAGCTTTCTTT	CASSLARGHTEAFF
TRBJ2-7	TRBD1	TRBV29-1	TGCAGCGCTGCGGGACAGGGCTACGAGCAGTACTTC	CSAAGQGYEQYF
TRBJ1-5	.	TRBV19	TGTGCCAGTAGTATAGATCATATTGTAGGAGGGAACAATCAGCCCCAGCATTTT	CASSIDHIVGGNNQPQHF
TRBJ2-2	.	TRBV20-1	TGCAGTGCTAGCCGGGCCGGGGAGCTGTTTTTT	CSASRAGELFF
TRBJ2-5	TRBD2	TRBV12-5	TGTGCTAGTGGTCTACGGGGGGGGGTTGGGGAGACCCAGTACTTC	CASGLRGGVGETQYF
TRBJ2-7	.	TRBV19	TGTCCGGAAATTACGTTTGTGGAGCAGTCCTTC	CPEITFVEQSF
TRBJ1-3	TRBD1	TRBV18	TGTGCCAGCTCGCCAATCCCCGGGACAGGGAGCTCTGGAAACACCATATATTTT	CASSPIPGTGSSGNTIYF
TRBJ2-5	.	TRBV20-1	TGCAGTGCTAGAGATCGGGAGACCCAGTACTTC	CSARDRETQYF
TRBJ2-7	TRBD1	TRBV27	TGTGCCAGCAGTTTCTCCCTCCGGGACAGGGGCTTCTACGAGCAGTACTTC	CASSFSLRDRGFYEQYF
TRBJ1-5	TRBD1	TRBV10-2	TGCGCCAGTAGGACAGGGAGTCAGCCCCAGCATTTT	CASRTGSQPQHF